This T cell receptor (beta chain) emerged from a study of PD-1 blockade in classical Hodgkin lymphoma. Study-wide context: Patients were treated with nivolumab at 3 mg/kg, and this was given intravenously every 2 weeks. The study's findings and limits: Reported findings placed baseline TCR diversity lower in newly diagnosed patients (compared with healthy donors).

The CDR3 runs 19 residues. The trim removed 5 bases at V and 3 bases at J, leaving 19 bases unmatched. Germline assignment: CDR1 MDHEN and CDR2 SYDVKM. Sequenced by immunoSEQ multiplex PCR; TCRdb stores in-frame clones only, minus some. In the table there are some 18,000 clones, roughly 77% of which are singletons. With no exception, relapse followed autologous stem cell transplantation in all patients, and brentuximab vedotin exposure varied. Patients' outcomes at their best amounted to complete response, partial response or progressive disease. A word on this clone: Antigen unknown.

The specimen comprised peripheral blood mononuclear cells (PBMCs), sampled before the second cycle of nivolumab. This sequence joins TRBV28 and TRBJ1-5; 7 nucleotides match TRBD1. The source of this sequence is a human donor with classical Hodgkin lymphoma. The CDR3 loop is CASSPYPDRRRRDNQPQHF. As DNA, the CDR3 is TGTGCCAGCAGTCCCTACCCGGACAGGAGGAGAAGGGACAATCAGCCCCAGCATTTT.